Detailed here is one T cell receptor (beta chain). The antigen is undetermined. Patients, 2 to 39 years old, had expanded memory T-cell proportions. The data originate from a study of regulatory T cells. Whole-study results and caveats: Hydrophobic residues at CDR3 positions 6 and 7 were enriched in conventional CD4+ T cells of CD3G-deficient patients. In patients, unique TRB V-J pairs were restricted and V/J usage skewed, especially in Tregs.

Amplification used 52 TRBV primers and 13 TRBJ primers. The protocol was immunoSEQ multiplex PCR, while the TCRdb copy is restricted to in-frame clones and leaves out a portion. Altogether over 30,000 clones are present, approximately 93% being singletons, with the ten largest covering 0.75% to 1%. The CDR3 totals 15 residues. Trimming removed 5 bases at V and 0 bases at J, with 11 bases between. Germline V gene data show CDR1 as MDHEN and CDR2 as SYDVKM. Sequencing input: conventional CD4+ T cells sorted from blood. The clonotype originates from a child younger than 10 with CD3G deficiency. The gene calls are TRBV28 and TRBJ2-4; D ambiguous. For the CDR3, the DNA is TGTGCCAGCAGTCGTGGCGACTTAGCCAAAAACATTCAGTACTTC. The encoded protein is CASSRGDLAKNIQYF.